One TCR beta chain is described in this entry. The data are from a study of T cell responses to AZD1222 COVID-19 vaccine. Produced via immunoSEQ multiplex PCR; TCRdb's table is partial and in-frame only. The sample records around 120,000 clones, about 92% being singletons. The receptor was derived from an adult who received the AZD1222 COVID-19 vaccine. This material consisted of peripheral blood, taken 28 days after the second AZD1222 dose.

This chain's CDR3 is CASSLALAGVWNEQYF. In DNA, the CDR3 is TGTGCCAGCAGCCTCGCACTAGCGGGAGTCTGGAACGAGCAGTACTTC. This chain links TRBV4-2 with TRBJ2-7, with 11 bases that match TRBD2. Germline V CDR1 and CDR2: LGHNA, YNFKEQ. Trimming removed 4 bases from V and 5 bases from J; junction bases left unmatched: 10. The CDR3 has 16 amino acids.